A single TCR beta chain is shown here with its context. Sequenced by immunoSEQ multiplex PCR; TCRdb stores in-frame clones only, minus some. The sample has about 48,000 clones; 75% to 90% are singletons. The data were taken from a study of radiotherapy plus CTLA-4 blockade in lung cancer. Study details: For around 18% of patients, objective responses occurred, and about 34% had disease control.

Germline values: CDR1 SNHLY, CDR2 FYNNEI. The CDR3 is made up of 15 amino acids. V lost 3 bases to trimming and J lost 3 bases; unmatched junction nucleotides: 3. Sequencing was performed on peripheral blood, taken from a patient treated with radiotherapy plus ipilimumab. The genes are TRBV2 and TRBJ2-1; 9 bases agree with TRBD2. The source of this sequence is a human donor with non-small cell lung cancer that progressed on radiotherapy plus ipilimumab. Some clones in this sample may be carry-over from other donors' samples. The CDR3, as DNA: TGTGCCAGCAGTGACTCAGCGGGAGGCTACAATGAGCAGTTCTTC. This gives the protein CASSDSAGGYNEQFF.